What follows are 12 T cell receptor beta chains derived from one specimen sequenced in a study of OX40 agonist ivuxolimab in advanced cancers. Clones were sequenced by immunoSEQ multiplex PCR, and TCRdb holds only the in-frame ones, with some missing. The table records tens of thousands of clones, roughly 82% of them present only once. The sample was CD4+ or CD8+ T cells sorted from blood, taken in a trial of the OX40 agonist ivuxolimab. These receptors were taken from an adult with an advanced solid tumor such as melanoma, head and neck, liver or kidney cancer.

This rearrangement joins TRBV4-3 to TRBJ1-2; D is undetermined. Germline CDR1 LGHNA, CDR2 YSLEER. The CDR3 runs 15 residues. V was cut by 1 base and J by 1 base, with 10 bases left in between. The CDR3 coding sequence is TGCGCCAGCAGCCAAGGCCAGGCGAGTAACTATGGCTACACCTTC. Its protein product is CASSQGQASNYGYTF.

The CDR3 loop reads CASSSFDRGGYGYTF. The CDR3 bases are TGTGCCAGCAGCTCCTTCGACAGGGGAGGGTATGGCTACACCTTC. The rearrangement uses TRBV7-9 and TRBJ1-2; 8 nucleotides line up with TRBD1. Germline values: CDR1 SEHNR, CDR2 FQNEAQ (reference sequence). The V gene end was trimmed by 4 bases and the J gene end by 5 bases; junction bases not matched to a gene: 9. The CDR3 totals 15 residues.

Only one count was recorded for this clone. The CDR3 spells CARPTPGNQRTEAFF. CDR3 bases: TGTGCCCGTCCTACTCCGGGGAATCAAAGGACTGAAGCTTTCTTT. This chain uses TRBV19 with TRBJ1-1, with D unresolved. The germline V and J ends were trimmed by 11 bases and 5 bases, with 24 bases remaining between them. The CDR3 consists of 15 residues. The germline V gene encodes CDR1 LNHDA and CDR2 SQIVND (reference sequence).

This rearrangement joins TRBV6-5 to TRBJ1-2, with D maybe TRBD1 (5 bases). Trimming removed 6 bases at V and 3 bases at J, with 11 bases between. This CDR3 region has 13 residues. Germline V lookup: CDR1 MNHEY, CDR2 SVGAGI. The CDR3 here is CASSHGGYYGYTF. CDR3 DNA: TGTGCCAGCAGCCACGGGGGGTACTATGGCTACACCTTC.

The V call is TRBV2, the J call TRBJ2-3; weak D call: TRBD1 (6 bases). The germline V and J ends were trimmed by 6 bases and 6 bases, with 7 bases remaining between them. Germline V gene sequence: CDR1 SNHLY, CDR2 FYNNEI. The CDR3 runs to 11 residues. CDR3: CASSQGDTQYF. The CDR3 DNA follows: TGTGCCAGCAGCCAGGGGGATACGCAGTATTTT.

This clone was detected only a few times. The V gene is TRBV5-4, the J gene TRBJ1-1; D is ambiguous. The CDR3 consists of 14 residues. V was pared by 2 bases and J by 3 bases, with 11 bases between. From germline, CDR1 is SGHNT and CDR2 YYREEE (reference sequence). The CDR3: CASSFLVGDTEAFF. CDR3 nucleotides: TGTGCCAGCAGCTTCCTAGTTGGGGACACTGAAGCTTTCTTT.

The chain is built from TRBV27 and TRBJ2-2, with 8 bases lining up with TRBD1. The trim removed 6 bases at V and 6 bases at J, leaving 12 bases unmatched. The CDR3 covers 16 residues. From germline, CDR1 is MNHEY and CDR2 SMNVEV (reference sequence). This chain's CDR3 is CASRSYRGERAGELFF. The CDR3 DNA reads as TGTGCCAGCAGAAGCTACAGGGGGGAAAGGGCCGGGGAGCTGTTTTTT.

This chain joins TRBV27 and TRBJ2-1; maybe TRBD2 (6 bases). CDR1 and CDR2 (germline): MNHEY, SMNVEV (reference sequence). The V end lost 8 bases, the J end lost 0 bases, and 14 bases lay between the germline ends. CDR3 length equals 15 residues. CDR3 residues: CASGTDGSSYNEQFF. The CDR3 region has the DNA TGTGCCAGCGGGACGGACGGGAGCTCCTACAATGAGCAGTTCTTC.

V usage is TRBV10-3 and J usage is TRBJ2-5; D might be TRBD2 (6 bases). This CDR3 contains 13 residues. Germline V CDR1 and CDR2: ENHRY, SYGVKD. V gave up 2 bases and J gave up 5 bases, with 9 bases separating them. CDR3 nucleotides: TGTGCCATCAGTGAGGAGCTAGCGGAGACCCAGTACTTC. Amino acids: CAISEELAETQYF.

The chain employs TRBV13 and TRBJ2-7; TRBD1 agrees at 7 bases. The V gene's germline CDR1 is PRHDT and CDR2 FYEKMQ (reference sequence). There are 14 residues in the CDR3. The trim removed 5 bases at V and 2 bases at J, leaving 6 bases unmatched. The CDR3 nucleotides read TGTGCCAGCAGCCGCACCGGACAGGCCTACGAGCAGTACTTC. This translates into CASSRTGQAYEQYF. The full variable domain, completed using reference TRBV13 and TRBJ2-7, is AAGVIQSPRHLIKEKRETATLKCYPIPRHDTVYWYQQGPGQDPQFLISFYEKMQSDKGSIPDRFSAQQFSDYHSELNMSSLELGDSALYFCASSRTGQAYEQYFGPGTRLTVT.

This sequence joins TRBV5-4 and TRBJ1-4; D is unclear. The CDR3 contains 15 residues. The V gene lost 4 bases and the J gene lost 8 bases, with 18 bases spanning the gap. Germline V gene lookup returns CDR1 SGHNT and CDR2 YYREEE (reference sequence). CDR3 DNA sequence: TGTGCCAGCAGCCCCGGCGCGGGGTCCAGCGAAAAACTGTTTTTT. Translation gives CASSPGAGSSEKLFF.

The rearrangement joins TRBV4-3 to TRBJ1-6; D might be TRBD1 (5 bases). Trimming pared 4 bases from V and 0 bases from J, leaving 10 bases between. Germline CDR1 is LGHNA and CDR2 is YSLEER. CDR3 length: 16 amino acids. The CDR3 sequence: CASSRGRSSYNSPLHF. DNA for the CDR3: TGCGCCAGCAGCCGGGGACGTAGCTCCTATAATTCACCCCTCCACTTT.